This T cell receptor (beta chain) was captured in a study of immune heterogeneity within non-small cell lung tumors. Study as a whole: The tumors comprised 4 squamous cell carcinomas, under twelve non-squamous carcinomas and 1 not otherwise specified.

The CDR3 sequence is 15 residues long. Losses at the gene ends were 3 bases for V and 1 base for J; bases not matched to a gene: 3. CDR1 and CDR2 (germline): KGHSH, LQKENI. This clonotype has ten or more counts. No antigen is known for it. For each sample, template was roughly 640 ng of bulk tumor genomic DNA. During surgery, several far-apart biopsies were obtained from every primary tumor. With untreated, newly diagnosed non-small cell lung cancer, the patients went on to undergo curative surgery. Amplifying TCR beta CDR3 involved multiplex PCR carried out with 32 V and 13 J primers. TCRdb re-called the multiplex PCR reads through MiXCR, storing one row per CDR3 protein. The sample yields about 6,000 distinct CDR3 sequences, around 23% seen once. Study outcomes and limitations: There were identical dominant CDR3 beta clonotypes recurring across tumor sites within a patient, together with site-unique high-frequency clones. For local T-cell clonality, the correlation with local tumor mutational burden was moderate but significant (R roughly 0.34).

This chain links TRBV18 with TRBJ2-3; 8 bases map to TRBD2. The sequence derives from a man aged 55 to 70 with non-small cell lung cancer. Source material: lung tumor tissue. This CDR3 reads CASSPTSGGTDTQYF. DNA of the CDR3: TGTGCCAGCTCACCTACTAGCGGTGGCACAGATACGCAGTATTTT.